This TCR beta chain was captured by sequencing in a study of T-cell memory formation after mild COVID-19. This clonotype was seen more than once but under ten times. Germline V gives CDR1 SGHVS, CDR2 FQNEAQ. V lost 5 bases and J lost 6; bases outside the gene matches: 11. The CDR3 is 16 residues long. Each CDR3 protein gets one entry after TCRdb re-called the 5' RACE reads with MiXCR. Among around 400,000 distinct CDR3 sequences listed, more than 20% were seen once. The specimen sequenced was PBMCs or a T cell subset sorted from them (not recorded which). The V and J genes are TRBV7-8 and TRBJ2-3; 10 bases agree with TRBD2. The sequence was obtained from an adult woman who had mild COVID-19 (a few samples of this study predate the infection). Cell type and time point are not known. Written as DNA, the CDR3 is TGTGCCAGCAGCCAACGGACTAGCGGAGGTGTGGATACGCAGTATTTT. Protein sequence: CASSQRTSGGVDTQYF. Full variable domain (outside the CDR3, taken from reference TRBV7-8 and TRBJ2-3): GAGVSQSPRYKVAKRGQDVALRCDPISGHVSLFWYQQALGQGPEFLTYFQNEAQLDKSGLPSDRFFAERPEGSVSTLKIQRTQQEDSAVYLCASSQRTSGGVDTQYFGPGTRLTVL.